This is a list of T cell receptor beta chains from one sample in a study of T cells in Graves' hyperthyroidism and ophthalmopathy. TCRdb passed the multiplex PCR reads through MiXCR, listing each CDR3 protein once. Of approximately 640,000 distinct CDR3 sequences listed, roughly a sixth are singletons. Input material: blood. These TCRs come from a man aged 50-60 years with Graves' hyperthyroidism. CDR3s include the opening cysteine and the closing phenylalanine or tryptophan. A D gene is named only where the DNA matches it firmly. Clone size is stated in some rows and not others, as once, few, many or a class when expanded.

CDR3	DNA	size	D	V	J
CASSEALRGTGELFF	TGTGCCAGCAGTGAAGCGCTCAGGGGCACCGGGGAGCTGTTTTTT	many	.	TRBV6-1	TRBJ2-2
CASSDYKGHEQFF	TGCGCCAGCAGTGATTATAAGGGCCATGAGCAGTTCTTC	.	.	TRBV10-1	TRBJ2-1
CASSVSGDEQFF	TGTGCCAGCAGCGTAAGCGGGGATGAGCAGTTCTTC	many	TRBD2	TRBV9	TRBJ2-1
CSARSGTQIRGAEAFF	TGCAGTGCTAGATCCGGGACACAAATCAGGGGGGCTGAAGCTTTCTTT	few	TRBD1	TRBV20-1	TRBJ1-1
CASSIEGTSAHEQYF	TGTGCCAGTAGTATAGAGGGGACTAGCGCCCACGAGCAGTACTTC	.	TRBD2	TRBV19	TRBJ2-7
CAWIRGETQYF	TGTGCCTGGATCCGAGGGGAGACCCAGTACTTC	.	.	TRBV30	TRBJ2-5
CASSTQGDQPQHF	TGTGCCAGCAGCACCCAGGGGGATCAGCCCCAGCATTTT	many	TRBD1	TRBV11-2	TRBJ1-5
CASSPGTDNTEAFF	TGTGCCAGCAGCCCAGGGACCGATAACACTGAAGCTTTCTTT	many	.	TRBV7-9	TRBJ1-1
CASSDPSLNTEAFF	TGCGCCAGCAGTGATCCGAGTCTGAACACTGAAGCTTTCTTT	.	.	TRBV10-2	TRBJ1-1
CASSSGQTPYEQYF	TGTGCCAGCAGTTCTGGGCAGACCCCCTACGAGCAGTACTTC	many	.	TRBV28	TRBJ2-7
CASSQVIRASGSSYEQYF	TGCGCCAGCAGCCAAGTTATAAGGGCTAGCGGGAGCTCCTACGAGCAGTACTTC	once	TRBD2	TRBV4-1	TRBJ2-7
CASIGVGGRGLVSSSYNEQFF	TGTGCCAGCATCGGAGTAGGAGGGCGGGGGTTAGTATCGAGCTCCTACAATGAGCAGTTCTTC	many	TRBD2	TRBV6-2/TRBV6-3	TRBJ2-1
CAISDTAGVTGELFF	TGTGCCATCAGTGACACAGCGGGGGTCACCGGGGAGCTGTTTTTT	many	TRBD2	TRBV10-3	TRBJ2-2
CASSLDGAGIYGYTF	TGCGCCAGCAGCTTGGATGGGGCAGGGATCTATGGCTACACCTTC	few	.	TRBV5-1	TRBJ1-2
CASSPRTSGRAGRLSSYNEQFF	TGTGCCAGCAGTCCACGGACTAGCGGGAGGGCCGGTCGGTTGAGCTCCTACAATGAGCAGTTCTTC	many	TRBD2	TRBV28	TRBJ2-1
CATKSNSNQPQHF	TGTGCCACCAAATCGAATAGCAATCAGCCCCAGCATTTT	.	.	TRBV10-3	TRBJ1-5
CASSDGGKNEKLFF	TGTGCCAGCAGTGACGGCGGGAAAAATGAAAAACTGTTTTTT	many	.	TRBV2	TRBJ1-4
CASSLARLAEETQYF	TGTGCCAGCAGCTTAGCGCGACTAGCGGAAGAGACCCAGTACTTC	many	TRBD2	TRBV7-8	TRBJ2-5
CSARRDTYNEQFF	TGCAGTGCTAGACGTGACACCTACAATGAGCAGTTCTTC	few	.	TRBV20-1	TRBJ2-1
CASSLSDRGNQPQHF	TGTGCCAGCAGTTTATCGGACAGGGGCAATCAGCCCCAGCATTTT	few	TRBD1	TRBV28	TRBJ1-5
CSARTSAANTGELFF	TGCAGTGCGCGGACTAGCGCCGCGAACACCGGGGAGCTGTTTTTT	few	TRBD2	TRBV20-1	TRBJ2-2
CASSLRGRGPSGNTIYF	TGTGCCAGCAGTTTAAGGGGGCGCGGACCCTCTGGAAACACCATATATTTT	many	TRBD1	TRBV12-3/TRBV12-4	TRBJ1-3
CASSFRDRTYGQYF	TGCGCCAGCAGCTTTAGGGACAGAACCTACGGGCAGTACTTC	many	TRBD1	TRBV5-1	TRBJ2-7
CATSPYRVEEKLFF	TGTGCCACCAGCCCGTACCGAGTAGAGGAAAAACTGTTTTTT	many	.	TRBV19	TRBJ1-4
CATAGPAATGELFF	TGTGCCACCGCGGGACCCGCGGCCACCGGGGAGCTGTTTTTT	.	.	TRBV27	TRBJ2-2
CASSPLAELANEQFF	TGTGCCAGCAGCCCGCTAGCGGAATTGGCCAATGAGCAGTTCTTC	many	TRBD2	TRBV11-2	TRBJ2-1
CASSWAGAKNTEAFF	TGTGCCAGCAGCTGGGCGGGGGCCAAGAACACTGAAGCTTTCTTT	many	.	TRBV7-9	TRBJ1-1
CASSSRDYRTDTQYF	TGTGCCAGCAGTTCCCGGGACTACCGCACAGATACGCAGTATTTT	few	TRBD2	TRBV28	TRBJ2-3
CASSPGVAGYEQYF	TGTGCCAGCAGTCCGGGGGTAGCGGGGTACGAGCAGTACTTC	many	TRBD2	TRBV27	TRBJ2-7